A single sample is the source of the 21 T cell receptor beta chains below, sequenced in a study of blood T cells in healthy people across ages. Next came a second PCR, run for roughly 6 to 11 cycles, which used a sample-barcoded 5' primer along with a J-beta primer mix. TCRdb re-called the 5' RACE reads with MiXCR, one entry per CDR3 protein. The sample carries around 870,000 distinct CDR3 sequences, about 30% recorded once. Sequenced sample: blood. Every receptor here comes from a woman at least 80 years old in good health.

Remarks on this clonotype: This may be a read error, as it is one base from a much larger clone. The chain is built from TRBV11-2 and TRBJ1-2; 7 nucleotides line up with TRBD1. Per the germline V gene, CDR1 is SGHAT and CDR2 is FQNNGV. The CDR3 consists of 15 residues. The CDR3 nucleotides read TGTGTCAGCAGCTTAGACCAGACAGGGTTCTATGGCTACACCTTC. Encoded protein: CVSSLDQTGFYGYTF.

This clonotype was seen ten or more times. The rearrangement joins TRBV5-1 to TRBJ2-5, with 7 bases identical to TRBD1. The CDR3 runs 14 residues. Trimming took 6 bases from V and 3 from J; bases not matched to a gene: 8. Germline assignment: CDR1 SGHRS and CDR2 YFSETQ. This CDR3 is CASKRQGVEETQYF. The CDR3 bases are TGCGCCAGCAAGCGTCAGGGGGTCGAAGAGACCCAGTACTTC.

Details on this clonotype: An end of the junction differs from the germline gene, which may be a read error. This rearrangement joins TRBV12-3 or TRBV12-4 to TRBJ2-3; 12 nucleotides agree with TRBD1. The CDR3 totals 14 residues. This chain's CDR3 is CASRGTGGSDMQYF. The CDR3 coding sequence is TGTGCCAGCAGGGGGACAGGGGGCTCAGATATGCAGTATTTT.

This clonotype turned up a few times. V usage is TRBV20-1 and J usage is TRBJ1-6, with 10 bases aligning to TRBD1. The CDR3 sequence is 14 residues long. V gave up 0 bases and J gave up 15 bases; unmatched junction bases: 8. The V gene's germline CDR1 is DFQATT and CDR2 SNEGSKA (reference sequence). The CDR3 protein is CSARDTGQGLFLHF. CDR3 in DNA: TGCAGTGCTAGAGATACGGGACAGGGGCTTTTCCTCCACTTT.

This clonotype was found a few times. The rearrangement uses TRBV29-1 and TRBJ2-1; the D gene is possibly TRBD1 (5 bases). The DNA end is a closer match to TRBJ2-7, so the J assignment may be wrong. Germline CDR1 is SQVTM and CDR2 is ANQGSEA. The CDR3 runs 15 residues. The CDR3: CSGGPRASSYNEQYF. CDR3 bases: TGCAGCGGCGGCCCCAGGGCAAGCTCCTACAATGAGCAGTACTTC.

This clonotype was recorded at least ten times. The chain carries TRBV7-8 and TRBJ2-3; possible D gene TRBD1, 6 bases. CDR1 SGHVS and CDR2 FQNEAQ come from the germline V gene. This CDR3 contains 15 residues. V gave up 2 bases and J gave up 5 bases, with 14 bases separating them. CDR3 sequence: CASSLYLQGEDTQYF. CDR3 nucleotide sequence: TGTGCCAGCAGCTTATATTTACAGGGTGAAGATACGCAGTATTTT.

The table lists this clonotype with a few counts. A much larger clone differs from this one at a single base, so this may be a read error. The rearrangement uses TRBV7-9 and TRBJ2-7; the D gene could be TRBD1 or TRBD2 (5 bases each). Trimming pared 3 bases from V and 7 bases from J, leaving 16 bases between. The CDR3 is 14 residues long. CDR1 is SEHNR and CDR2 is FQNEAQ in the germline V gene (reference sequence). CDR3 sequence reads: CASSFRGTYNEQYF. CDR3 sequence (DNA): TGTGCCAGCAGCTTCCGGGGCACCTACAATGAGCAGTACTTC.

This clonotype was seen many times. The chain joins TRBV5-1 to TRBJ2-7; D possibly corresponds to TRBD2 (5 bases). The CDR3 loop spans 13 amino acids. Trimming removed 4 bases from V and 5 bases from J, with 13 bases in between. From germline, CDR1 is SGHRS and CDR2 YFSETQ. The CDR3: CASSTGMSDEQYF. CDR3 DNA: TGCGCCAGCAGCACCGGGATGTCGGACGAGCAGTACTTC.

This clonotype has at least ten counts. The chain's CDR3 is CATSDRDRAYEQYF. In nucleotides, the CDR3 is TGTGCCACCAGTGATCGGGACAGGGCCTACGAGCAGTACTTC. The chain employs TRBV24-1 and TRBJ2-7; 9 nucleotides match TRBD1. Germline V gene sequence: CDR1 KGHDR, CDR2 SFDVKD. Unmatched junction bases numbered 1, after V lost 3 bases and J lost 2 bases. This CDR3 contains 14 residues.

V usage is TRBV4-1 and J usage is TRBJ2-5; D is possibly TRBD1 (5 bases). V lost 6 bases and J lost 1, with 12 bases in between. This CDR3 has 14 residues. CDR1 MGHRA and CDR2 YSYEKL come from the germline V gene. The CDR3 DNA sequence: TGCGCCAGCAGTGATGACAGAACCCAAGAGACCCAGTACTTC. This translates into CASSDDRTQETQYF.

This clonotype occurred many times. V usage is TRBV10-1 and J usage is TRBJ2-5; the D is unclear. Germline loops: CDR1 WNHNN, CDR2 SYGVQD (reference sequence). Trimming left V 2 bases short and J 3 bases short, with 7 bases between. This CDR3 region has 13 residues. The CDR3 is CASSENLEETQYF. In nucleotides, the CDR3 is TGCGCCAGCAGTGAGAACCTAGAAGAGACCCAGTACTTC.

This clonotype was detected ten times or more. The chain combines TRBV6-1 with TRBJ2-1; 15 nucleotides align to TRBD2. Germline CDR1 and CDR2: MNHNS and SASEGT. CDR3 length: 17 residues. V dropped 6 bases and J dropped 0; count of bases not matched to a gene: 3. The CDR3 is CASSGTSGGSSYNEQFF. CDR3 coding DNA: TGTGCCAGCAGCGGGACTAGCGGGGGGAGCTCCTACAATGAGCAGTTCTTC.

This clonotype appeared a few times. This chain links TRBV7-9 with TRBJ1-1, with TRBD1 as a possible D gene (5 bases). Germline V gene lookup returns CDR1 SEHNR and CDR2 FQNEAQ (reference sequence). This CDR3 is built from 17 residues. V shed 3 bases and J shed 0 bases, with 17 bases lying between them. The CDR3 is CASSFPRGGIMNTEAFF. CDR3 in DNA: TGTGCCAGCAGCTTTCCCCGGGGGGGTATCATGAACACTGAAGCTTTCTTT.

This clonotype was counted a few times. This chain joins TRBV5-5 and TRBJ1-2; no reliable D call. Looked up from germline, CDR1 is SGHKS and CDR2 is YYEKEE (reference sequence). V dropped 6 bases and J dropped 0 bases, with 9 bases sitting between them. The CDR3 runs 13 residues. CDR3: CASNLGTNYGYTF. The CDR3, as DNA: TGTGCCAGCAACTTAGGTACTAACTATGGCTACACCTTC.

The CDR3 bases are TGTGCCAGCAGGGGGGGGAGGCTCCTTTACGAGCAGTACTTC. Translated, it gives CASRGGRLLYEQYF. The chain carries TRBV6-1 and TRBJ2-7, with 7 nucleotides matching TRBD2. The ends lost 6 bases at V and 4 bases at J; junction bases unmatched: 9. From germline, CDR1 is MNHNS and CDR2 SASEGT. This CDR3 has 14 residues.

In this sample, this clonotype turned up a few times. The chain has TRBV7-9 and TRBJ1-5; perhaps TRBD1 as D (5 bases). The CDR3 is 16 amino acids. The germline V gene has CDR1 SEHNR and CDR2 FQNEAQ (reference sequence). V was pared by 5 bases and J by 7 bases, with 21 bases between. The CDR3 DNA follows: TGTGCCAGCAGCCCCGGACGGACACCGAGCGACCAGCCCCAGCATTTT. The encoded protein is CASSPGRTPSDQPQHF.

This clonotype was seen a few times. The chain has TRBV2 and TRBJ1-2; TRBD1 matches 7 bases. J was trimmed by 4 bases and V by 2 bases; bases with no gene match: 16. Per germline, CDR1 SNHLY and CDR2 FYNNEI. This CDR3 has 18 amino acids. CDR3 sequence: CASSEFGGAGTASYGYTF. CDR3 sequence (DNA): TGTGCCAGCAGTGAATTTGGGGGGGCCGGGACAGCGAGCTATGGCTACACCTTC.

Regarding this clonotype: Being one base from a much bigger clone, this may be a read error. The CDR3 protein is CASSYWQSPYEQYF. Written as DNA, the CDR3 is TGTGCCAGCAGTTACTGGCAAAGCCCCTACGAGCAGTACTTC. The V call is TRBV6-2 or TRBV6-3, the J call TRBJ2-7; D is uncertain. Germline V CDR1 and CDR2: MNHEY, SVGEGT. The CDR3 totals 14 residues. The germline V and J ends were trimmed by 1 base and 2 bases, with 9 bases remaining between them.

This sequence joins TRBV4-1 and TRBJ1-1; D gene uncertain. The CDR3 is made up of 17 amino acids. The ends were cut back, 0 bases at V and 6 bases at J, with 20 bases in the middle. Looked up from germline, CDR1 is MGHRA and CDR2 is YSYEKL. The CDR3 spells CASSQDPQMLSVPEAFF. The CDR3 DNA reads as TGCGCCAGCAGCCAAGATCCCCAGATGCTTTCCGTCCCTGAAGCTTTCTTT.

The chain carries TRBV7-2 and TRBJ2-1, with 8 bases that match TRBD2. Unmatched junction bases numbered 12, after V lost 5 bases and J lost 6 bases. The CDR3 contains 16 residues. The germline V gene encodes CDR1 SGHTA and CDR2 FQGNSA. CDR3 sequence reads: CASSPRFWAGGNEQFF. In nucleotides, the CDR3 is TGTGCCAGCAGCCCCAGATTCTGGGCGGGGGGCAATGAGCAGTTCTTC.

As for this clonotype: At one end the junction does not follow the germline gene, possibly because of a read error. CDR3 coding DNA: TGTGCCAGCAGCCCAGGGACAGGGAGCACCGTATATTTT. Its translation: CASSPGTGSTVYF. The rearrangement links TRBV7-6 to TRBJ1-3; 9 bases match TRBD1. Germline V gives CDR1 SGHVS, CDR2 FNYEAQ. CDR3 length: 13 amino acids.